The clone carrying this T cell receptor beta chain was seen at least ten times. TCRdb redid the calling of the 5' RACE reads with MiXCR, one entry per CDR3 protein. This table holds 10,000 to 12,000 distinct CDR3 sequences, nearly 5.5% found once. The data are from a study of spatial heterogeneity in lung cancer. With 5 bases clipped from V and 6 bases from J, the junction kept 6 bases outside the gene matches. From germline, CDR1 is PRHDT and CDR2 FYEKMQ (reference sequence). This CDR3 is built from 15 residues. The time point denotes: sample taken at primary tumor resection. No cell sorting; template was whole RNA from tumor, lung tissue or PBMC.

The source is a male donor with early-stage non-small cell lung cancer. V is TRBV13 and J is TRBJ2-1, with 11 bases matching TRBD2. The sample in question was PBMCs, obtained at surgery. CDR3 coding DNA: TGTGCCAGCAGCCTGACTAGCGGGACGGTCAATGAGCAGTTCTTC. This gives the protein CASSLTSGTVNEQFF.